This entry concerns a single T cell receptor (beta chain). This record belongs to a study of blood T cell repertoires in COVID-19. Study as a whole: The United States, Italy and Spain were the sources of the acute and convalescent COVID-19 samples.

Authors' processing steps: How many nucleated cells were present was estimated from reference gene primer amplification. Assay used: immunoSEQ multiplex PCR; TCRdb lists only in-frame clones, some missing. D and trimming were read from the DNA, whereas the V and J calls and clone size are those reported in that table. The repertoire holds more than 85,000 clones, with about 85% as singletons. This CDR3 contains 15 residues. Germline CDR1 and CDR2: SGHNT and YYREEE (reference sequence). Trimming stripped 4 bases from V and 3 bases from J, with 16 bases between. The source of this sequence is an older man with acute or convalescent COVID-19. The rearrangement links TRBV5-4 to TRBJ2-5, with TRBD2 as a possible D gene (6 bases). The material sequenced was peripheral blood. CDR3 nucleotide sequence: TGTGCCAGCAGCCCCCCGGGACTCTTAGAAGAGACCCAGTACTTC. This gives the protein CASSPPGLLEETQYF.